Below, 18 T cell receptor beta chains from the same sample are listed, as sequenced in a study of TIL therapy for anti-PD-1-resistant metastatic lung cancer. The time point was: pre-treatment sample, taken before nivolumab and TIL therapy. Sequencing used immunoSEQ v3. This table comes from immunoSEQ multiplex PCR, and its TCRdb copy is limited to in-frame clones, with some not included. The sample has about 46,000 clones, roughly 85% seen once. Source: blood, taken at baseline. The receptor set was obtained from a person aged 25-85 years with non-small cell lung cancer.

The chain carries TRBV18 and TRBJ2-3; D not resolved. V dropped 6 bases and J dropped 3 bases, with 19 bases sitting between them. CDR3 length equals 16 residues. Germline loops: CDR1 KGHSH, CDR2 LQKENI. In nucleotides, the CDR3 is TGTGCCAGCTCCCCTTTCTGGACGAGTGAAACAGATACGCAGTATTTT. It encodes CASSPFWTSETDTQYF.

V is TRBV13 and J is TRBJ2-7; 8 bases fit TRBD2. Losses at the gene ends were 1 base for V and 5 bases for J; bases not matched to a gene: 4. This CDR3 spans 14 amino acids. Germline-derived CDR1 and CDR2 are PRHDT and FYEKMQ (reference sequence). CDR3 coding DNA: TGTGCCAGCAGCTTAGCGGGGGGGCCAGACGAGCAGTACTTC. Its protein is CASSLAGGPDEQYF. Together with reference TRBV13 and TRBJ2-7, the CDR3 gives the full variable domain: AAGVIQSPRHLIKEKRETATLKCYPIPRHDTVYWYQQGPGQDPQFLISFYEKMQSDKGSIPDRFSAQQFSDYHSELNMSSLELGDSALYFCASSLAGGPDEQYFGPGTRLTVT.

This clone has a handful of counts. V and J are TRBV7-9 and TRBJ1-5, with 7 bases aligning to TRBD1. Germline CDR1 reads SEHNR; CDR2 reads FQNEAQ (reference sequence). V dropped 5 bases and J dropped 4; count of bases not matched to a gene: 8. The CDR3 length is 15 residues. This CDR3 reads CASSREQGTNQPQHF. CDR3 sequence (DNA): TGTGCCAGCAGCCGGGAACAGGGGACGAATCAGCCCCAGCATTTT.

J is TRBJ2-3 and V is TRBV6-2 or TRBV6-3; TRBD2 matches 11 bases. Trimming took 6 bases from V and 6 from J; bases not matched to a gene: 5. This CDR3 comprises 14 residues. From germline, CDR1 is MNHEY and CDR2 SVGEGT. The CDR3 nucleotides are TGTGCCAGCAGCCGAGCTAGCGGGGGGGATACGCAGTATTTT. Translating gives CASSRASGGDTQYF.

This chain links TRBV28 with TRBJ2-7; a possible D gene is TRBD2 (6 bases). The ends were cut back, 11 bases at V and 4 bases at J, with 15 bases in the middle. CDR3 length: 12 residues. CDR1 is MDHEN and CDR2 is SYDVKM in the germline V gene. The DNA for the CDR3 is TGTGCCCCCCGGAGGGGAAGATACGAGCAGTACTTC. Its translation is CAPRRGRYEQYF.

The V and J genes are TRBV6-4 and TRBJ1-2; D uncertain. V dropped 4 bases and J dropped 8 bases, with 8 bases sitting between them. Germline V gene lookup returns CDR1 MRHNA and CDR2 SNTAGT. The CDR3 loop spans 11 amino acids. CDR3 loop: CASSGSGGYTF. The CDR3, as DNA: TGTGCCAGCAGTGGGTCAGGCGGCTACACCTTC.

The chain has TRBV29-1 and TRBJ2-1; 10 bases fit TRBD1. The germline V gene encodes CDR1 SQVTM and CDR2 ANQGSEA. The V segment lost 3 bases and the J segment 7 bases; nucleotides outside the gene matches: 12. The CDR3 contains 16 residues. The CDR3 protein is CSVDDQTGGRGNEQFF. In DNA form, the CDR3 reads TGCAGCGTTGATGATCAGACAGGGGGCCGGGGGAATGAGCAGTTCTTC.

The J gene is TRBJ2-1, the V gene TRBV11-3, with D perhaps TRBD1 (6 bases). Trimming removed 1 base from V and 3 bases from J, with 10 bases in between. Germline CDR1 is SGHNT and CDR2 is YENEEA. CDR3 length: 15 residues. The CDR3 reads CASSLGDTHYNEQFF. The CDR3, as DNA: TGTGCCAGCAGCTTAGGGGACACCCACTACAATGAGCAGTTCTTC.

The V and J genes are TRBV7-2 and TRBJ1-1; D is unclear. V shed 1 base and J shed 1 base, with 16 bases lying between them. The CDR3 length is 17 residues. The V gene's germline CDR1 is SGHTA and CDR2 FQGNSA. In nucleotides, the CDR3 is TGTGCCAGCAGCTTAGTTTCCCCTGGTGGTCCGAACACTGAAGCTTTCTTT. Protein: CASSLVSPGGPNTEAFF.

The rearrangement joins TRBV5-8 to TRBJ2-2; D may be TRBD1 or TRBD2 (6 bases each). Per germline, CDR1 SGHTS and CDR2 YDEGEE. The CDR3 sequence is 17 residues long. Trimming removed 7 bases at V and 1 base at J, with 20 bases between. The CDR3 DNA is TGTGCCAGCGTACGGGAAACGGGGGCGGGGAACACCGGGGAGCTGTTTTTT. This sequence encodes CASVRETGAGNTGELFF.

This rearrangement joins TRBV7-9 to TRBJ1-3; D call uncertain. This CDR3 contains 14 residues. Trimming stripped 1 base from V and 2 bases from J, with 6 bases between. Germline loops: CDR1 SEHNR, CDR2 FQNEAQ (reference sequence). The CDR3 nucleotides read TGTGCCAGCAGCTTAGGTGGTACTGGAAACACCATATATTTT. As protein: CASSLGGTGNTIYF.

The J gene is TRBJ1-3, the V gene TRBV28, with TRBD1 identical over 8 bases. The CDR3 totals 14 residues. Germline lookup yields CDR1 MDHEN and CDR2 SYDVKM. Trimming took 5 bases from V and 6 from J; bases not matched to a gene: 6. This CDR3 reads CASSAGQGENTIYF. CDR3 DNA: TGTGCCAGCAGTGCCGGACAGGGTGAAAACACCATATATTTT.

The chain joins TRBV11-3 to TRBJ2-5; D ambiguous. Trimming shortened V by 4 bases and J by 4 bases, and 10 bases separated the two germline ends. In germline, CDR1 is SGHNT, CDR2 YENEEA. This CDR3 spans 13 amino acids. The CDR3 sequence is CASSSGFGETQYF. CDR3 nucleotides: TGTGCCAGCAGCTCCGGATTTGGAGAGACCCAGTACTTC.

The chain employs TRBV6-2 or TRBV6-3 and TRBJ2-7; a possible D gene is TRBD2 (6 bases). V lost 5 bases and J 3 bases, leaving 14 bases between the germline ends. CDR3 length: 14 amino acids. Germline CDR1 MNHEY, CDR2 SVGEGT. CDR3 amino acids: CASSQGLRIYEQYF. As DNA, the CDR3 is TGTGCCAGCAGTCAGGGACTGAGAATCTACGAGCAGTACTTC.

The rearrangement uses TRBV5-6 and TRBJ2-1; 11 nucleotides align to TRBD1. Germline values: CDR1 SGHDT, CDR2 YYEEEE. This CDR3 comprises 19 residues. V dropped 3 bases and J dropped 0; count of bases not matched to a gene: 11. The CDR3 DNA is TGTGCCAGCAGCTGGGGACAGGGGGTCCGAGTCAGCTCCTACAATGAGCAGTTCTTC. It yields the protein CASSWGQGVRVSSYNEQFF.

The genes are TRBV6-5 and TRBJ2-7, with D unclear. V lost 0 bases and J 0 bases, leaving 12 bases between the germline ends. Germline CDR1 reads MNHEY; CDR2 reads SVGAGI. The CDR3 length is 16 residues. CDR3 in amino acids: CASSYSLHGPSYEQYF. The CDR3 nucleotides are TGTGCCAGCAGTTACTCACTCCATGGACCCTCCTACGAGCAGTACTTC.

In DNA form, the CDR3 reads TGTGCCAGCAGCCGGCGGGCTAGCGGAGTTGATACGCAGTATTTT. Translation gives CASSRRASGVDTQYF. J is TRBJ2-3 and V is TRBV2; 7 positions agree with TRBD2. This CDR3 has 15 residues. CDR1 and CDR2 from the germline V gene are SNHLY and FYNNEI. J gave up 6 bases and V 6 bases, and 12 bases lay outside the gene matches.

This chain's CDR3 is CASSEGTSGGNEQFF. The CDR3 nucleotides are TGTGCCAGCAGCGAGGGGACTAGCGGGGGGAATGAGCAGTTCTTC. The chain employs TRBV6-5 and TRBJ2-1; TRBD2 matches at 15 bases. Trimming took 6 bases from V and 7 from J; bases not matched to a gene: 4. CDR1 MNHEY and CDR2 SVGAGI come from the germline V gene. CDR3 length: 15 residues.